This note documents a single T cell receptor beta chain sequence. The data were obtained in a study of blood T cell repertoires in COVID-19. Study as a whole: The samples span acute and convalescent COVID-19 from the United States, Italy and Spain. Nucleic acid was either cDNA or gDNA, and it came from T cells, B-cell-depleted T cells, or PBMCs.

The CDR3 has 14 residues. Germline CDR1 is KGHSH and CDR2 is LQKENI. The ends were cut back, 2 bases at V and 2 bases at J, with 9 bases in the middle. In the study's own analysis: Amplification with reference gene primers provided the estimates of nucleated cell counts. Repertoires were generated with immunoSEQ multiplex PCR, while TCRdb's copy carries only in-frame clones and drops some. V and J calls and clone size follow that table, whereas D and trimming were derived from the DNA. Among some 69,000 clones listed, 80% to 85% were seen once. This sequence was found in a man older than 75 with active or convalescent COVID-19. The sequenced sample was peripheral blood. The V and J genes are TRBV18 and TRBJ1-2; D may be TRBD1 (6 bases). The CDR3 reads CASSPTGQNYGYTF. The CDR3 nucleotides read TGTGCCAGCTCACCAACAGGACAGAACTATGGCTACACCTTC.